Included here is one T cell receptor (beta chain) sequence, with context. The target of this receptor is not known. Within one base of it there is no much larger clone, and no base qualities were kept. The sample originates from a study of shared clonotypes between healthy human individuals (dated by TCRdb to 2018 to 2020). For context, the study as a whole: A few men and two women, aged 18 to 49 years, made up the cohort. Leukapheresis yielded between about 0.85 and 9.5 billion PBMCs per donor. To increase sequencing depth and limit assay-specific biases, TCR repertoire library preparation and sequencing were carried out by different laboratories using diverse techniques. For each donor, CD4 naive and CD4 memory were each given three plates, CD8 naive was given two plates, and CD8 memory was given one plate. To estimate repertoire size and how much clonotypes are shared between individuals, the study performed deep sequencing of blood TCR repertoires from roughly five healthy adults.

CD8 naive samples were CD45RO-negative cells positively selected for CCR7, giving a CD45RA+CCR7+ population that excluded TemRA cells. Healthy HIV-negative adults with no recently reported acute infections or vaccinations were included as donors. Every donor was a Caucasian adult living in Nashville, Tennessee, USA. After blood collection by leukapheresis, PBMCs were isolated using Ficoll-Histopaque density gradient centrifugation and then cryopreserved in the vapor phase of liquid nitrogen. Analytical flow cytometry was used to check the purity and quantity of each magnetically sorted T cell population. Genomic DNA was isolated from every sorted fraction and measured by UV absorbance on a Nanodrop 2000c. Measured from the cysteine to the phenylalanine, the CDR3 is 14 residues long. Only the CDR3 portion is preserved as DNA: 42 bases, with reading frame beginning at the first base. Trimming removed 5 bases from V and 5 bases from J, leaving 16 bases between the germline ends. The germline V gene (reference sequence) specifies SGHAT as CDR1 and FQDESV as CDR2.

TCR CDR3 regions were amplified from genomic DNA by multiplex PCR using the deep immunoSEQ assay. For each cell subset, the extracted genomic DNA was distributed evenly across all wells of several immunoSEQ 96-well plates, and each plate served as one replicate. Each replicate PCR for sorted subsets received 200 ng genomic DNA, equal to about 30,000 T cell genomes. The purified libraries were quantified using a Qubit 3.0 fluorometer, sized with a Bioanalyzer 2100, and then quantified again using the KAPA Library Quantification kit. Every immunoSEQ 96-well plate was sequenced on a separate single-read 150-cycle Illumina NextSeq 550 flow cell. The authors' analysis ran thus. Because the immunoSEQ output included only junctional sequences and no quality scores, the filtering could not be the same as the filtering used for full-length reads. To assign V/J genes and CDR3, sequences were annotated against IMGT germline references using PyIR, a Python wrapper for IgBLAST v1.9. Reads were removed for weak V/J assignments (E-value above 1e-6), missing CDR3, stop codons, out-of-frame junctions, or ambiguous translated residues. A V3J clonotype was defined by an identical inferred V gene, J gene, and CDR3 amino acid sequence. To compute the percentage overlap between repertoires, the number of shared unique clonotypes was divided by the size of the smaller repertoire. RTK rarefaction, the Chao1 estimator, and Recon v2.1 estimates of unobserved clonotypes were used to assess repertoire richness. OLGA was used to compute generation probabilities for all TCRbeta clonotypes that the gDNA method yielded from a handful of donors. TCRdb holds this immuneACCESS table with in-frame rearrangements only. Some clones are missing; in checked studies, unresolved V genes explain under half, and the rest has no known cause. That table is the source of V, J and clone size, and D and trimming were worked out from the DNA. The sample table holds about 2.1 million clones, of which approximately 94% were seen once. More than 1.5% of the sample is held by the ten biggest clonotypes.

Points the paper makes about the study in general: The small number of donors limited the genetic and exposure-history diversity represented. Rarefaction of sorted-subset datasets indicated incomplete sequencing despite the large sequencing depth. Across a few donors, around 5% of naive CD4, approximately 4% of naive CD8, 2.3% of memory CD4, and approximately 0.42% of memory CD8 clonotypes were shared. Naive subsets generally had larger estimated clonotype richness than memory subsets did. Sampling was restricted to blood, and TCR repertoires in tissue are likely to differ from TCR repertoires in blood. Clonotypes shared by all four sorted-subset donors showed higher generation probabilities than non-shared clonotypes. Pairwise subsampling led to the expectation that sequencing depth would affect the degree of clonotype sharing among donors.

The rearrangement joined TRBV11-1 to TRBJ2-7; the D region possibly corresponds to TRBD2 (5 bases align). The specimen sequenced was naive CD8+ T cells from PBMCs. The label giving this sample's cell subset or site can be read as: CD45RA+CCR7+. The clonotype originates from a man between 18 and 35 years old in good health. Some clones in this sample may be carry-over from other donors' samples. The CDR3 loop reads CASSRASGFHEQYF. Here is the DNA: TGTGCCAGCAGCCGTGCTTCGGGGTTCCACGAGCAGTACTTC.